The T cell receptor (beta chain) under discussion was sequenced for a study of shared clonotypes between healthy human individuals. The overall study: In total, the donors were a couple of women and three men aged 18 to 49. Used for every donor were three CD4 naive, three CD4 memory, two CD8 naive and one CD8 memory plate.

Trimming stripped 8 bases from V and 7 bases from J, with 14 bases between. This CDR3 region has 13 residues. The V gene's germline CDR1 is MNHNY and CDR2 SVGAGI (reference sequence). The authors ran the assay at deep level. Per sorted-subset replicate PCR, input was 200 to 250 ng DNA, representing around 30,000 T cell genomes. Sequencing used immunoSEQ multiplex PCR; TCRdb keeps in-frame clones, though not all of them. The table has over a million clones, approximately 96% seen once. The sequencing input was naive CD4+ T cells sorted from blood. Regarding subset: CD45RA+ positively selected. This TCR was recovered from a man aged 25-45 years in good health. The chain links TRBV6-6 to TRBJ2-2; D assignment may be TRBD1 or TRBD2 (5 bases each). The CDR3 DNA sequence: TGTGCCAGCGGTCCGGGGCCCGGCGGGGAGCTGTTTTTT. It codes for CASGPGPGGELFF.